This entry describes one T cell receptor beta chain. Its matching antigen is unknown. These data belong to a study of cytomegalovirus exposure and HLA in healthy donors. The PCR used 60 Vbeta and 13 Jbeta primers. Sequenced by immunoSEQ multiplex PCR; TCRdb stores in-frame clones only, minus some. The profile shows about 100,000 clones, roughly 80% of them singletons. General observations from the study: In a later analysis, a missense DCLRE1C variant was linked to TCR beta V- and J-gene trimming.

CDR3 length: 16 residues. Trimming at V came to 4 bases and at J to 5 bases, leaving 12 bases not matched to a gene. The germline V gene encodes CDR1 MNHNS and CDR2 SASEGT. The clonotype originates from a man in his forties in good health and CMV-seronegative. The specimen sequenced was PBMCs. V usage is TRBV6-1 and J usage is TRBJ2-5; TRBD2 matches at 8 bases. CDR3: CASSGEAGEGWETQYF. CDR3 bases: TGTGCCAGCAGTGGTGAAGCGGGGGAGGGATGGGAGACCCAGTACTTC.